This is a list of T cell receptor beta chains from one sample in a study of neurological immune-mediated disorders. MiXCR was run by TCRdb on the 5' RACE reads, yielding one entry per CDR3 protein. Of tens of thousands of distinct CDR3 sequences in the sample, less than 20% were seen once. Source material: CD4+ T cells from blood. The receptors derive from a female donor with HTLV-1-associated myelopathy (HAM/TSP). Both conserved end residues are part of each CDR3. The order of the fields is CDR3 DNA, CDR3 protein, J gene, clone size, D gene, V gene. The D gene is left open where the match is weak. Some rows mark clone size as missing; the rest say once, few, many or name a class of expanded clone.

TGTGCCAGCAGCTTATCGCGGGGTGGGTCTGAAGCTTTCTTT,CASSLSRGGSEAFF,TRBJ1-1,many,.,TRBV7-2
TGTGCCAGTAGTCCAGGGAGTGAGGGCAATCAGCCCCAGCATTTT,CASSPGSEGNQPQHF,TRBJ1-5,many,.,TRBV19
TGCTCGGTACATAGCTCCTACAATGAGCAGTTCTTC,CSVHSSYNEQFF,TRBJ2-1,many,.,TRBV20-1
TGTGCCAGCTCACCGCGGGACAGAGATTCACCCCTCCACTTT,CASSPRDRDSPLHF,TRBJ1-6,.,TRBD1,TRBV18
TGCAGCGTTGAGACAGGGGGGGGAACTGAAGCTTTCTTT,CSVETGGGTEAFF,TRBJ1-1,many,TRBD1,TRBV29-1
TGTGCCAGCAGTATAGACCCAGGCGGACAGCCCCAGCATTTT,CASSIDPGGQPQHF,TRBJ1-5,many,.,TRBV5-5
TGCAGTGCTAGAGTAAATCTAGCGGGAGTGGGCAATGAGCAGTTCTTC,CSARVNLAGVGNEQFF,TRBJ2-1,many,TRBD2,TRBV20-1
TGCAGTGCTCAGACCGGGACAGGGTCCCACGAGCAGTACTTC,CSAQTGTGSHEQYF,TRBJ2-7,.,TRBD1,TRBV20-1
TGTGCCAGCAGCTTCACAGGGGATCTCATAGATACGCAGTATTTT,CASSFTGDLIDTQYF,TRBJ2-3,few,TRBD1,TRBV5-5
TGCAGTGCTAGGACCCTGAGGAGGGAGGGTGGCTACGAGCAGTACTTC,CSARTLRREGGYEQYF,TRBJ2-7,many,TRBD2,TRBV20-1
TGCAGTGCCTGGGGGGCCGAAGGTACGCAGTATTTT,CSAWGAEGTQYF,TRBJ2-3,many,.,TRBV20-1
TGTGCCACCAGTTCGCCCTACAACGAGCAGTTCTTC,CATSSPYNEQFF,TRBJ2-1,once,.,TRBV15
TGTGCCAGCAGTTACAGGGCTCGGGATACGCAGTATTTT,CASSYRARDTQYF,TRBJ2-3,medium-sized,.,TRBV6-5
TGTGCCAGCAGCTTAGATTTCGGGGGAGGTTACGAGCAGTACTTC,CASSLDFGGGYEQYF,TRBJ2-7,many,.,TRBV7-2
TGCAGTGCTAGTGGGACAGCTTACGAGCAGTACTTC,CSASGTAYEQYF,TRBJ2-7,many,TRBD1,TRBV20-1
TGCGCCAGCAGCCAAACAGGGCGCGGAGAGACCCAGTACTTC,CASSQTGRGETQYF,TRBJ2-5,many,.,TRBV5-1
TGTGCCAGCTCACCACACAGGGAGACCCAGTACTTC,CASSPHRETQYF,TRBJ2-5,many,.,TRBV18
TGTGCCAGCAGTTACGGACGGCGGGGTACGCAGTATTTT,CASSYGRRGTQYF,TRBJ2-3,many,.,TRBV6-5
TGCGCCAGCAGCCAAGTGACAAAGGGCTACGAGCAGTACTTC,CASSQVTKGYEQYF,TRBJ2-7,many,.,TRBV4-3
TGCGCCAGCACCACCGGGACAGGGGGCACTGAAGCTTTCTTT,CASTTGTGGTEAFF,TRBJ1-1,many,TRBD1,TRBV5-1
TGTGCCAGCAGCCAGGCCCCCACGCACACCCGCGACTCTGGAAACACCATATATTTT,CASSQAPTHTRDSGNTIYF,TRBJ1-3,medium-sized,.,TRBV3-1
TGTGCCAGCAGCTTTTCCGACGGAGGAAATCAGCCCCAGCATTTT,CASSFSDGGNQPQHF,TRBJ1-5,.,.,TRBV7-3
TGTGCCAGCCGGTATTCTCCGGGGGCCTACGGAGATACGCAGTATTTT,CASRYSPGAYGDTQYF,TRBJ2-3,many,.,TRBV5-4
TGTGCCACCAGTGATTTGCCCAGGGGCGGTTTAGAGACCCAGTACTTC,CATSDLPRGGLETQYF,TRBJ2-5,many,.,TRBV24-1
TGTGCCAGCAGTGAAAGGGACAGGGAGGCGAATCAGCCCCAGCATTTT,CASSERDREANQPQHF,TRBJ1-5,many,TRBD1,TRBV2
TGCAGTTTCCCCGACAGGGCCACAGATACGCAGTATTTT,CSFPDRATDTQYF,TRBJ2-3,many,TRBD1,TRBV20-1
TGCGCCAGCAGCCAGATCGGGACTAGCGTCTACAATGAGCAGTTCTTC,CASSQIGTSVYNEQFF,TRBJ2-1,many,TRBD2,TRBV4-1
TGCAGCGTGGCCCTCACACCCGGGACCTCGGGGTTCTTC,CSVALTPGTSGFF,TRBJ2-1,many,.,TRBV29-1
TGTTCCAGCAATTACGAGCCCGGCTTTAGGGAAAAACTGTTTTTT,CSSNYEPGFREKLFF,TRBJ1-4,.,.,TRBV6-6
TGTGCCATCAGTGAGTCGAGTAGGGAGGACACCGGGGAGCTGTTTTTT,CAISESSREDTGELFF,TRBJ2-2,.,.,TRBV10-3
TGTGCCAGCAGCTACGACAGGGGTCAGGAGACCCAGTACTTC,CASSYDRGQETQYF,TRBJ2-5,many,TRBD1,TRBV5-6
TGTGCCAGCAGGCCCTCCAGGGGGGCCGTGAGAACCGGGGAGCTGTTTTTT,CASRPSRGAVRTGELFF,TRBJ2-2,many,.,TRBV6-6
TGCAGCGTTGAAGACCCTAGCGCCCGACCCTCGGATACGCAGTATTTT,CSVEDPSARPSDTQYF,TRBJ2-3,many,.,TRBV29-1
TGTGCCAGAAGTCCCCGGGGTAGCAGGGGGTCCCTGGAGCAGTACTTC,CARSPRGSRGSLEQYF,TRBJ2-7,.,TRBD1,TRBV28
TGCAGCGCCTTGACCGGGGAGCTGTTTTTT,CSALTGELFF,TRBJ2-2,medium-sized,.,TRBV29-1
TGTGCTAGTGCGCTGTTGGGAAACACTGAAGCTTTCTTT,CASALLGNTEAFF,TRBJ1-1,many,.,TRBV12-5
TGCAGTGCTAGGGGGACTCACCAAGAGACCCAGTACTTC,CSARGTHQETQYF,TRBJ2-5,many,.,TRBV20-1
TGTGCCAGCAGCCAAGGAACAGGGGCGAACACTGAAGCTTTCTTT,CASSQGTGANTEAFF,TRBJ1-1,many,TRBD1,TRBV3-1
TGTGCCAGCAGTACATTCTGGACAGGGGGCGTCAATCAGCCGCAGCATTTT,CASSTFWTGGVNQPQHF,TRBJ1-5,.,TRBD1,TRBV6-5
TGTGCCAGCAGCTTAGGGTTTGCGGTAGATACGCAGTATTTT,CASSLGFAVDTQYF,TRBJ2-3,.,.,TRBV11-2
TGTGCCAGCAGTTTGCGTTCGGCAGGGAACACTGAAGCTTTCTTT,CASSLRSAGNTEAFF,TRBJ1-1,many,.,TRBV6-2/TRBV6-3
TGCAGCGCCGAAGGGCGGTTACCCTACGAGCAGTACTTC,CSAEGRLPYEQYF,TRBJ2-7,medium-sized,.,TRBV29-1
TGTGCCAGCAGCCAAGATTGGTCAGGGGAGGGTTCGGATGAGCAGTTCTTC,CASSQDWSGEGSDEQFF,TRBJ2-1,many,.,TRBV3-1
TGTGCCAGCAGCTTATCCCCTGCGGGAAACACCATATATTTT,CASSLSPAGNTIYF,TRBJ1-3,many,.,TRBV7-8
TGTGCCAGCAGCTCTAGCGGGAGCACAGATACGCAGTATTTT,CASSSSGSTDTQYF,TRBJ2-3,medium-sized,TRBD2,TRBV7-9
TGTGCCAGCAGTCCGACGACTAGCAGGGAGGATACGCAGTATTTT,CASSPTTSREDTQYF,TRBJ2-3,.,TRBD2,TRBV12-3/TRBV12-4
TGCAGCGTTGGGTCTAGACTCAATGAGCAGTTCTTC,CSVGSRLNEQFF,TRBJ2-1,.,.,TRBV29-1
TGTGCCAGCAGCCGGGAGCGGGCGGTGATCTACAATGAGCAGTTCTTC,CASSRERAVIYNEQFF,TRBJ2-1,many,.,TRBV14
TGTGCTAGTGGTTTGGAATCTCGTCAGCACCAGCATTTT,CASGLESRQHQHF,TRBJ1-5,.,.,TRBV12-5
TGTGCCAGCAGTCCTTCGGGAGAGGGAGAGCAGTTCTTC,CASSPSGEGEQFF,TRBJ2-1,many,.,TRBV3-1
TGCGCCAGCAGCTGGGGGGGCGGGGGGCCAGAGACCCAGTACTTC,CASSWGGGGPETQYF,TRBJ2-5,medium-sized,TRBD2,TRBV5-1
TGCAGTGCCCAACAAGAGACCCAGTACTTC,CSAQQETQYF,TRBJ2-5,many,.,TRBV20-1
TGTGCCAGCAGTTACTCCATGGGGACAGGGTTGCACGAGCAGTACTTC,CASSYSMGTGLHEQYF,TRBJ2-7,.,TRBD1,TRBV6-2/TRBV6-3
TGTGCCAGCAGCTTAGCGCTACAGGCGGTCGGGGAGACCCAGTACTTC,CASSLALQAVGETQYF,TRBJ2-5,many,.,TRBV7-2
TGTGCCACCAGTGACAACACTTTGGGGAGCGGAGCCTACAATGAGCAGTTCTTC,CATSDNTLGSGAYNEQFF,TRBJ2-1,many,.,TRBV24-1
TGTGCCAGCAGCGCTAGCGGGTTACAAGAGACCCAGTACTTC,CASSASGLQETQYF,TRBJ2-5,many,TRBD2,TRBV7-9
TGCAGTGCTACAGGGGGCAGGGATGAAAAACTGTTTTTT,CSATGGRDEKLFF,TRBJ1-4,many,TRBD1,TRBV20-1
TGTGCCAGCAGCACAGGCCTGACTAGTTTCCAAGAGACCCAGTACTTC,CASSTGLTSFQETQYF,TRBJ2-5,medium-sized,.,TRBV7-9
TGTGCCAGCAGCCCAGACAGCGAGGCCAACGTCCTGACTTTC,CASSPDSEANVLTF,TRBJ2-6,many,.,TRBV3-1